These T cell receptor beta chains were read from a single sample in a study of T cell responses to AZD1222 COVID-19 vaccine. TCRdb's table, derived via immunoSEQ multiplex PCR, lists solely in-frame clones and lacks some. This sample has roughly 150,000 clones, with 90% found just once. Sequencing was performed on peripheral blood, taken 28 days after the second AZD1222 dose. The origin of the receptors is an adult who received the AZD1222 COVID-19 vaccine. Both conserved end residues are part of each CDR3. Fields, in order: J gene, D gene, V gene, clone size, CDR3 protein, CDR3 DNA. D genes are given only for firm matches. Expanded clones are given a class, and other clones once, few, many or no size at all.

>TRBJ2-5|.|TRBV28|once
CASSLYRTETQYF
TGTGCCAGCAGTCTGTACAGGACGGAGACCCAGTACTTC
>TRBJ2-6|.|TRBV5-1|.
CASSLGEWGRTGANVLTF
TGCGCCAGCAGCTTGGGGGAATGGGGCCGTACTGGGGCCAACGTCCTGACTTTC
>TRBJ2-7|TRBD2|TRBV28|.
CASSTSGTAGSYEQYF
TGTGCCAGCAGCACGAGCGGGACCGCAGGTTCCTACGAGCAGTACTTC
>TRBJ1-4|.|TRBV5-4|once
CASSLFQGNEKLFF
TGTGCCAGCAGCCTATTTCAGGGCAATGAAAAACTGTTTTTT
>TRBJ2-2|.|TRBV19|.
CASSIPNGELFF
TGTGCCAGTAGTATCCCAAACGGGGAGCTGTTTTTT
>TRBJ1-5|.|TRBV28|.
CASRRGENNQPQHF
TGTGCCAGCAGGAGGGGGGAAAACAATCAGCCCCAGCATTTT
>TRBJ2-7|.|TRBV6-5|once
CASRINLAEQYF
TGTGCCAGCAGGATCAATTTAGCGGAGCAGTACTTC
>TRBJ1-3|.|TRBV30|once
CACTGTHDQGVRNTIYF
TGTGCCTGCACCGGGACCCACGACCAGGGCGTGAGAAACACCATATATTTT
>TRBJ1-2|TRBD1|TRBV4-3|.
CASSQVSPLGTGANGYTF
TGCGCCAGCAGCCAAGTTTCGCCACTCGGGACAGGGGCGAATGGCTACACCTTC
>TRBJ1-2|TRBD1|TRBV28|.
CASSQGGDPNYGYTF
TGTGCCAGCAGTCAAGGGGGCGACCCTAACTATGGCTACACCTTC
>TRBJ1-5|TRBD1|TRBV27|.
CASRSGTGGFQAAQHF
TGTGCCAGCAGAAGCGGGACAGGCGGATTCCAGGCAGCCCAGCATTTT
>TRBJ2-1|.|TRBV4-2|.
CASSQTLALSGEQFF
TGTGCCAGCAGCCAAACACTAGCCCTCAGCGGTGAGCAGTTCTTC
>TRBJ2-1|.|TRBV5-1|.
CASSLDLISSYNEQFF
TGCGCCAGCAGCTTGGATCTAATCAGCTCCTACAATGAGCAGTTCTTC
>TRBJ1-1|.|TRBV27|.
CASSLSPRGEAFF
TGTGCCAGCAGTTTATCACCCAGGGGAGAAGCTTTCTTT
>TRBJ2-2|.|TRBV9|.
CASSPRFGAGNTGELFF
TGTGCCAGCAGCCCCCGTTTTGGAGCGGGGAACACCGGGGAGCTGTTTTTT
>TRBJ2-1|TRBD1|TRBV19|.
CASSTTGSSYNEQFF
TGTGCCAGTAGTACGACAGGGAGCTCCTACAATGAGCAGTTCTTC
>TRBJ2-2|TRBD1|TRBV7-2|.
CASSWDRGNTGELFF
TGTGCCAGCAGCTGGGACAGGGGAAACACCGGGGAGCTGTTTTTT
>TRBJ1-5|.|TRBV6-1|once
CASSEGGFSNQPQHF
TGTGCCAGCAGTGAAGGAGGGTTTAGCAATCAGCCCCAGCATTTT
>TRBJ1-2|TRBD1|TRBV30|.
CAWSPRDSRGLFYGYTF
TGTGCCTGGAGCCCACGGGACAGCCGGGGGCTTTTCTATGGCTACACCTTC
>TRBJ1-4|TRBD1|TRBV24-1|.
CATQRAGTGNEKLFF
TGTGCCACCCAGAGAGCCGGGACAGGGAATGAAAAACTGTTTTTT
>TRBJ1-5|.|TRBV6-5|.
CASSRPGQPQHF
TGTGCCAGCAGTCGTCCAGGGCAGCCCCAGCATTTT
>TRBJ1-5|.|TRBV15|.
CATRGASNQPQHF
TGTGCCACGAGAGGTGCTAGCAATCAGCCCCAGCATTTT
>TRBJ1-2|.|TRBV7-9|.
CASSLAQANYGYTF
TGTGCCAGCAGCTTAGCCCAGGCTAACTATGGCTACACCTTC
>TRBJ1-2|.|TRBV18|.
CASSPDRNGYTF
TGTGCCAGCTCTCCTGACAGGAATGGCTACACCTTC
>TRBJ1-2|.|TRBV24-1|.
CATSDLGGYTF
TGTGCCACCAGTGATTTGGGTGGCTACACCTTC
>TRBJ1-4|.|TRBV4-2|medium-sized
CASSQDGSGGGSEKLFF
TGTGCCAGCAGCCAAGATGGATCGGGGGGAGGATCCGAAAAACTGTTTTTT
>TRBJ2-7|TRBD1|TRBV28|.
CASGQGGYEQYF
TGTGCCAGTGGACAGGGAGGCTACGAGCAGTACTTC
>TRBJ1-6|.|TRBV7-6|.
CASSLGLGAYNSPLHF
TGTGCCAGCAGCTTAGGGCTGGGGGCTTATAATTCACCCCTCCACTTT
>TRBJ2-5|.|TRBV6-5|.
CASRKDVYLQETQYF
TGTGCCAGCCGGAAGGACGTTTACCTTCAAGAGACCCAGTACTTC
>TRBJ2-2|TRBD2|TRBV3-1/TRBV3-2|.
CASSQDSGTGGELFF
TGTGCCAGCAGCCAAGACAGCGGGACCGGCGGGGAGCTGTTTTTT
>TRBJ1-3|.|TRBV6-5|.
CASRGGDVSGNTIYF
TGTGCCAGCAGGGGGGGTGACGTCTCGGGAAACACCATATATTTT
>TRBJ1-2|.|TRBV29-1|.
CSVEPPDRRHGYTF
TGCAGCGTTGAACCTCCTGACAGGAGACATGGCTACACCTTC
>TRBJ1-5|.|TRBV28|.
CASSPNRPLRFQPQHF
TGTGCCAGCAGTCCAAACCGGCCCCTTAGGTTTCAGCCCCAGCATTTT
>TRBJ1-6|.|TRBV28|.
CASSPDGTFSPLHF
TGTGCCAGCAGCCCCGACGGCACATTTTCACCCCTCCACTTT
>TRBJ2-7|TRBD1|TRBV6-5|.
CASIAGQGTYEQYF
TGTGCCAGCATAGCGGGACAGGGGACCTACGAGCAGTACTTC
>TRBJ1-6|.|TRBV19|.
CASSTGVLGSPLHF
TGTGCCAGTAGTACCGGGGTTTTGGGCTCACCCCTCCACTTT
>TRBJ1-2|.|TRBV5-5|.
CASSLVSSHF
TGTGCCAGCAGCTTGGTGTCGTCCCACTTC
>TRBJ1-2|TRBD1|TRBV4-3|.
CASSLGQGLNYGYTF
TGCGCCAGCAGTCTTGGACAGGGACTAAACTATGGCTACACCTTC
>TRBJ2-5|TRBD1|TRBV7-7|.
CASSLDSGGTNLETQYF
TGTGCCAGCAGCTTAGATTCAGGGGGCACCAATTTAGAGACCCAGTACTTC
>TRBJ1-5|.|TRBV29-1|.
CSVEAGDNQPQHF
TGCAGCGTTGAAGCAGGGGACAATCAGCCCCAGCATTTT
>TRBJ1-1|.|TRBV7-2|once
CASSSRGPMNTEAFF
TGTGCCAGCAGCTCCAGGGGCCCTATGAACACTGAAGCTTTCTTT
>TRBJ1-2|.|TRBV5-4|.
CASSWTANYGYTF
TGTGCCAGCAGTTGGACAGCTAACTATGGCTACACCTTC
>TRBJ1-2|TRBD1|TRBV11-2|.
CASSSPRLAGGRANYGYTF
TGTGCCAGCAGCTCCCCTAGGTTGGCAGGGGGCAGGGCTAACTATGGCTACACCTTC
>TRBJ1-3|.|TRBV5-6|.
CASSFRGHRSGNTIYF
TGTGCCAGCAGCTTCAGGGGACACCGCTCTGGAAACACCATATATTTT
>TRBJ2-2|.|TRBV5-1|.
CASSNTRELFF
TGCGCCAGCAGTAACACCCGGGAGCTGTTTTTT
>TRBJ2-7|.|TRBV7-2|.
CASSLRHLDNSYEQYF
TGTGCCAGCAGCTTGCGACACCTTGACAACTCCTACGAGCAGTACTTC